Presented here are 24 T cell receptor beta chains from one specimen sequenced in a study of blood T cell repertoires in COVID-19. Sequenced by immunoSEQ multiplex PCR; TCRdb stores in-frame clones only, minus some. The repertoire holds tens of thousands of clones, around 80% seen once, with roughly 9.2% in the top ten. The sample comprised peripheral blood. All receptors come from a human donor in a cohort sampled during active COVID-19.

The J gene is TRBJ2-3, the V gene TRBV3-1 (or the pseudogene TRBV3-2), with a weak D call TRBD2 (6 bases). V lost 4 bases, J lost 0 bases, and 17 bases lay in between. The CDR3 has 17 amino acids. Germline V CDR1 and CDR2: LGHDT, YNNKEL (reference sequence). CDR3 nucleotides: TGTGCCAGCAGCCCACCCGGGACTTTTACTAGCACAGATACGCAGTATTTT. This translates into CASSPPGTFTSTDTQYF.

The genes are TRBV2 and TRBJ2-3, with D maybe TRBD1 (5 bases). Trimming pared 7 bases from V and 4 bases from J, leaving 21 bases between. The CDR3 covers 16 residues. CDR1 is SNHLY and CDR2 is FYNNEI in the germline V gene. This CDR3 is CASTPWTQGLADTQYF. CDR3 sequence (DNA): TGTGCCAGCACCCCATGGACCCAGGGATTGGCAGATACGCAGTATTTT.

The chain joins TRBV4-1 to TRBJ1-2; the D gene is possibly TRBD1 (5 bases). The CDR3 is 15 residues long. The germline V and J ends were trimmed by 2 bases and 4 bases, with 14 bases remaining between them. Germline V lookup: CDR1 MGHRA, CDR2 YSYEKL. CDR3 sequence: CASSQSHTGSYGYTF. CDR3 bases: TGCGCCAGCAGCCAAAGTCACACAGGAAGCTATGGCTACACCTTC.

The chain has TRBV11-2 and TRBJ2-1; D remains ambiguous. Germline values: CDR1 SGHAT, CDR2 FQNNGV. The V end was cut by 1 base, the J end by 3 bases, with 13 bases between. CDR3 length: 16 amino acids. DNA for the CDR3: TGTGCCAGCAGCTTAGCTGCCTCACTCTTCTACAATGAGCAGTTCTTC. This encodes CASSLAASLFYNEQFF.

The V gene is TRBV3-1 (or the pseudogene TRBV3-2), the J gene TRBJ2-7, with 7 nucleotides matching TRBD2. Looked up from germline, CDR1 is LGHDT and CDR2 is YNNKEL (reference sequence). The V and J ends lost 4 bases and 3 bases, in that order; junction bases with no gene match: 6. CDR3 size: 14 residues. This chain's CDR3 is CASSPSAGNYEQYF. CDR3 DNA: TGTGCCAGCAGCCCCTCAGCGGGAAACTACGAGCAGTACTTC.

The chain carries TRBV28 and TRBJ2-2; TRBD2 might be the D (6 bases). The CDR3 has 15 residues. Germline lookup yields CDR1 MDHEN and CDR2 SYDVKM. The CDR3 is CPLEGTAMNTGELFF. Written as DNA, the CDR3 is TGTCCCCTGGAAGGGACTGCTATGAACACCGGGGAGCTGTTTTTT.

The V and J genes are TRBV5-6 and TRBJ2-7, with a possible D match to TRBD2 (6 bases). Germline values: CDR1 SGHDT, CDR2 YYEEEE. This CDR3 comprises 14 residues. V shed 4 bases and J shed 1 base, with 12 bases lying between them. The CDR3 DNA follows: TGTGCCAGCAGCATTCCGGGAGTGTCCTACGAGCAGTACTTC. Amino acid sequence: CASSIPGVSYEQYF.

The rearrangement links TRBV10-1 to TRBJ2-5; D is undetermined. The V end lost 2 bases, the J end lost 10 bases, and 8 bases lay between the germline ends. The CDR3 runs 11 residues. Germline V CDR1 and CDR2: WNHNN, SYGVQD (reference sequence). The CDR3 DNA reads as TGCGCCAGCAGTGAGGGCTCCCACCAGTACTTC. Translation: CASSEGSHQYF.

The CDR3 region is CASSKSTGPYEQYF. The CDR3 DNA reads as TGTGCCAGCAGTAAGTCGACAGGGCCTTACGAGCAGTACTTC. The chain couples TRBV6-6 to TRBJ2-7; 7 bases are a match to TRBD1. Germline trimming cut 5 bases from V and 4 bases from J; bases unmatched to any gene: 8. CDR1 and CDR2 from the germline V gene are MNHNY and SVGAGI (reference sequence). The CDR3 extends over 14 amino acids.

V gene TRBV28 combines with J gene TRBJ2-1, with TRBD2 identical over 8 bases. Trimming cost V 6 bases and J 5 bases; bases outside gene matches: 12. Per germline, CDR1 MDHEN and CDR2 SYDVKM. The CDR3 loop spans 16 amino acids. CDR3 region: CASSGPGLEIHNEQFF. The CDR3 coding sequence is TGTGCCAGCAGCGGCCCGGGACTAGAAATCCACAATGAGCAGTTCTTC.

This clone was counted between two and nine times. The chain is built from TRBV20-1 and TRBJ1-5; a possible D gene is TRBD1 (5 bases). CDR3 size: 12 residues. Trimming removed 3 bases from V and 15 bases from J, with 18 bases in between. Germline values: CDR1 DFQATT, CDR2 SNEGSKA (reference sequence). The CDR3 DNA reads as TGCAGTGCTAGTGAGGGGCGGAGGGAGCCGCATTTT. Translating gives CSASEGRREPHF.

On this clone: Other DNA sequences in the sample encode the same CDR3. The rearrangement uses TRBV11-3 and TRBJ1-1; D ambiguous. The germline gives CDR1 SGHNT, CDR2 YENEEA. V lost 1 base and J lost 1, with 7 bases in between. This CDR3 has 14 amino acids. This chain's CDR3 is CASSLGRGNTEAFF. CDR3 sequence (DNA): TGTGCCAGCAGCTTAGGACGGGGGAACACTGAAGCTTTCTTT.

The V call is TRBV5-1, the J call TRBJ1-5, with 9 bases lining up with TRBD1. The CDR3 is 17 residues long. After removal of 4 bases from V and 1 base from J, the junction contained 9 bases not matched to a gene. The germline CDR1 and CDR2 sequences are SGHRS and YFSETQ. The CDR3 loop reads CASSVQRQGVSNQPQHF. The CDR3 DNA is TGCGCCAGCAGCGTACAGCGACAGGGGGTGAGCAATCAGCCCCAGCATTTT.

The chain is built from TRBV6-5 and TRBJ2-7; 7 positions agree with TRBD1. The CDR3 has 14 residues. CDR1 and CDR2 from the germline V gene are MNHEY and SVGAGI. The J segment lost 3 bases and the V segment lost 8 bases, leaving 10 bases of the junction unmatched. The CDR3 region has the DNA TGTGCCAGCCGAGAGGACAGGTCCAACTACGAGCAGTACTTC. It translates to CASREDRSNYEQYF.

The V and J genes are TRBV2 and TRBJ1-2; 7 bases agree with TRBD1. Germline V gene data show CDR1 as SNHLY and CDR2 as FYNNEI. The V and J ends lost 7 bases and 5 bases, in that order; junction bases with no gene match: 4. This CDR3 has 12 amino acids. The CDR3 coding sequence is TGTGCCAGCATGGACAGGCGATATGGCTACACCTTC. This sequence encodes CASMDRRYGYTF. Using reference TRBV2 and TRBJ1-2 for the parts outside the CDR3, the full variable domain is EPEVTQTPSHQVTQMGQEVILRCVPISNHLYFYWYRQILGQKVEFLVSFYNNEISEKSEIFDDQFSVERPDGSNFTLKIRSTKLEDSAMYFCASMDRRYGYTFGSGTRLTVV.

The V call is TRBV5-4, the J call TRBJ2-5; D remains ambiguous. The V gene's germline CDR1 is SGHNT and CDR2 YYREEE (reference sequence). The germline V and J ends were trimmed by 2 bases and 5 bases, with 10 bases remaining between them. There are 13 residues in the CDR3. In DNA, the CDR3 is TGTGCCAGCAGCTTAGTATTAGAGGAGACCCAGTACTTC. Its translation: CASSLVLEETQYF.

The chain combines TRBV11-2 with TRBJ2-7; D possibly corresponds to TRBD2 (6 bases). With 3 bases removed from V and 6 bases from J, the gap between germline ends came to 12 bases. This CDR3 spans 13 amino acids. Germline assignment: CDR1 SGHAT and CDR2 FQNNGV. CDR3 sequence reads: CASSFGGSREQYF. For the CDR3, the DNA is TGTGCCAGCAGCTTTGGGGGGAGTCGCGAGCAGTACTTC.

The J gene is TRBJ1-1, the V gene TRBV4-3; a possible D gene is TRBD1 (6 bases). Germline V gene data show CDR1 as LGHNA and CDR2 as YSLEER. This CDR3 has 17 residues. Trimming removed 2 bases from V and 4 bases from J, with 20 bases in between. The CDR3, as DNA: TGCGCCAGCAGCCAACCCGCCCTACAGGGAGGGATCACTGAAGCTTTCTTT. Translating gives CASSQPALQGGITEAFF.

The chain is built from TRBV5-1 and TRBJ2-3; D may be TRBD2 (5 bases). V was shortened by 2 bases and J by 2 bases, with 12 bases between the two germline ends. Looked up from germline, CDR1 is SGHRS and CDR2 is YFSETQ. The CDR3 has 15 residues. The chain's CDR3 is CASSLQRQPTDTQYF. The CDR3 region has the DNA TGCGCCAGCAGCTTACAGCGGCAACCCACAGATACGCAGTATTTT.

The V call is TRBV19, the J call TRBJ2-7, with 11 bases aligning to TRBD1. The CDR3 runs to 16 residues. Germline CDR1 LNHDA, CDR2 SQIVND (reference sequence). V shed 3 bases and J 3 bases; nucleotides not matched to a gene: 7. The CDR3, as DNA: TGTGCCAGTAGTATGATCGGGGACAGGGGGATCTACGAGCAGTACTTC. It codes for CASSMIGDRGIYEQYF.

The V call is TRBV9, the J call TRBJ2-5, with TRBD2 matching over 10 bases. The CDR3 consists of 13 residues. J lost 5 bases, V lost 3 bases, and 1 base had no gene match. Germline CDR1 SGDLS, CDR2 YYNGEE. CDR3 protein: CASSASGSETQYF. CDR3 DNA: TGTGCCAGCAGCGCTAGCGGGAGCGAGACCCAGTACTTC.

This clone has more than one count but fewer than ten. Written as DNA, the CDR3 is TGTGCCAGCACCTCAGGGGGGAGCTCCTACGAGCAGTACTTC. It yields the protein CASTSGGSSYEQYF. The rearrangement uses TRBV27 and TRBJ2-7; D is perhaps TRBD1 (7 bases). Trimming took 7 bases from V and 0 from J, leaving 13 bases between them. This CDR3 is built from 14 residues. CDR1 and CDR2 (germline): MNHEY, SMNVEV (reference sequence).

CDR3 protein: CAWSVASFGKNIQYF. The CDR3 DNA follows: TGTGCCTGGAGTGTCGCCAGTTTTGGCAAAAACATTCAGTACTTC. This chain joins TRBV30 and TRBJ2-4; D unclear. Germline CDR1 is GTSNPN and CDR2 is SVGIG (reference sequence). This CDR3 is 15 amino acids long. Trimming removed 0 bases from V and 3 bases from J, with 12 bases in between.

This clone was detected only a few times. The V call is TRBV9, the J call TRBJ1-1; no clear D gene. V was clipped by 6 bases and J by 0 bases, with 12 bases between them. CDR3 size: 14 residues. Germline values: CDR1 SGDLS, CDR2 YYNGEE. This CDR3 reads CASTVSPLNTEAFF. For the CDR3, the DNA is TGTGCCAGCACAGTCAGTCCCTTGAACACTGAAGCTTTCTTT.